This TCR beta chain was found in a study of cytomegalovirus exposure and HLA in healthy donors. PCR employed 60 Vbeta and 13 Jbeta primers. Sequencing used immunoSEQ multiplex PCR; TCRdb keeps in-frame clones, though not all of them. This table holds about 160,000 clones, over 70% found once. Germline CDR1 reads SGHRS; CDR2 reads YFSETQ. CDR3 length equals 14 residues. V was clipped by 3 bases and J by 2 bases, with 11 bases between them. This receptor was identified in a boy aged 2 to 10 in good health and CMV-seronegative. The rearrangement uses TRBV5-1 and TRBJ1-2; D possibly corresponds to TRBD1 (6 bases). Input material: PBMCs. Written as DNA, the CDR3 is TGCGCCAGCAGCTGGGACACCGACAACTATGGCTACACCTTC. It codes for CASSWDTDNYGYTF. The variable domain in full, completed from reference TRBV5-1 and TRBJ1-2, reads KAGVTQTPRYLIKTRGQQVTLSCSPISGHRSVSWYQQTPGQGLQFLFEYFSETQRNKGNFPGRFSGRQFSNSRSEMNVSTLELGDSALYLCASSWDTDNYGYTFGSGTRLTVV.